These 32 T cell receptor beta chains were all obtained from the same sample, sequenced in a study of radiation and T cells in renal cell carcinoma. This table comes from immunoSEQ multiplex PCR, and its TCRdb copy is limited to in-frame clones, with some not included. The repertoire includes 150,000 or so clones, about 87% of them detected once, and 4.1% sits in the top ten. The time point: baseline pretreatment blood. Treatment denoted: 15 Gy SBRT to primary tumor, nephrectomy 4 weeks later. The material was blood, obtained from a patient whose treatment included radiotherapy and nephrectomy. All receptors derive from a woman between 65 and 79 years old with renal cell carcinoma.

This clone appeared once. The chain recombines TRBV28 with TRBJ2-1; no firm D call. Looked up from germline, CDR1 is MDHEN and CDR2 is SYDVKM. The length of the CDR3 is 13 residues. V was shortened by 3 bases and J by 2 bases, with 5 bases between the two germline ends. The CDR3 region has the DNA TGTGCCAGCAGTTTCAACCCCTACAATGAGCAGTTCTTC. This encodes CASSFNPYNEQFF.

This clone has just one count. The chain links TRBV29-1 to TRBJ2-1; TRBD1 matches at 10 bases. The CDR3 is 14 amino acids. Germline V CDR1 and CDR2: SQVTM, ANQGSEA. J lost 0 bases, V lost 7 bases, and 3 bases had no gene match. The CDR3 reads CSARQGASYNEQFF. The CDR3 region has the DNA TGCAGCGCAAGACAGGGGGCCTCCTACAATGAGCAGTTCTTC.

This sequence joins TRBV11-2 and TRBJ2-7; D is unclear. Germline V gene lookup returns CDR1 SGHAT and CDR2 FQNNGV. Trimming removed 5 bases from V and 7 bases from J, with 15 bases in between. The length of the CDR3 is 13 residues. For the CDR3, the DNA is TGTGCCAGCAGCCCAATCCAGGCCGGTGAGCAGTACTTC. Translating it yields CASSPIQAGEQYF.

This clone was recorded only once. The chain couples TRBV7-6 to TRBJ1-1, with 8 bases identical to TRBD1. CDR1 and CDR2 from the germline V gene are SGHVS and FNYEAQ. V lost 1 base and J lost 4; bases outside the gene matches: 2. The CDR3 is 14 residues long. DNA of the CDR3: TGTGCCAGCAGCTTAGGGACAGGGAGCACTGAAGCTTTCTTT. The encoded protein is CASSLGTGSTEAFF.

This clone was found once. This chain links TRBV14 with TRBJ2-2; D uncertain. V shed 10 bases and J shed 0 bases, with 18 bases lying between them. The CDR3 totals 16 residues. The germline V gene has CDR1 SGHDN and CDR2 FVKESK. The chain's CDR3 is CAMCSGAISNTGELFF. The CDR3 region has the DNA TGTGCCATGTGCTCGGGCGCGATATCGAACACCGGGGAGCTGTTTTTT.

The chain employs TRBV5-6 and TRBJ1-5; D ambiguous. The CDR3 runs to 15 residues. Germline CDR1 and CDR2: SGHDT and YYEEEE. Trimming took 4 bases from V and 0 from J, leaving 11 bases between them. CDR3 protein: CASSLSFYSNQPQHF. CDR3 nucleotide sequence: TGTGCCAGCAGCCTGAGTTTTTATAGCAATCAGCCCCAGCATTTT.

The V and J genes are TRBV19 and TRBJ1-4; D perhaps matches TRBD1 (5 bases). Deletions cut 9 bases from V and 4 bases from J, with 21 bases between. Looked up from germline, CDR1 is LNHDA and CDR2 is SQIVND (reference sequence). The CDR3 totals 16 residues. CDR3: CASTSPGLPFNEKLFF. CDR3 sequence (DNA): TGTGCCAGCACCTCTCCGGGACTGCCGTTTAATGAAAAACTGTTTTTT. Full variable domain (rest looked up from reference TRBV19 and TRBJ1-4): DGGITQSPKYLFRKEGQNVTLSCEQNLNHDAMYWYRQDPGQGLRLIYYSQIVNDFQKGDIAEGYSVSREKKESFPLTVTSAQKNPTAFYLCASTSPGLPFNEKLFFGSGTQLSVL.

The genes are TRBV18 and TRBJ2-5; maybe TRBD1 (5 bases). The V gene's germline CDR1 is KGHSH and CDR2 LQKENI. The CDR3 is made up of 15 amino acids. V lost 2 bases, J lost 1 base, and 11 bases lay in between. CDR3 bases: TGTGCCAGCTCACCAGATACAGGCCCCCAAGAGACCCAGTACTTC. Translation: CASSPDTGPQETQYF. Looking up the rest from reference TRBV18 and TRBJ2-5 gives the full variable domain: NAGVMQNPRHLVRRRGQEARLRCSPMKGHSHVYWYRQLPEEGLKFMVYLQKENIIDESGMPKERFSAEFPKEGPSILRIQQVVRGDSAAYFCASSPDTGPQETQYFGPGTRLLVL.

V and J are TRBV4-3 and TRBJ2-3, with a weak D call TRBD2 (6 bases). V was cut by 0 bases and J by 0 bases, with 13 bases left in between. This CDR3 comprises 17 residues. Germline V gene data show CDR1 as LGHNA and CDR2 as YSLEER. The chain's CDR3 is CASSQDPRGSSTDTQYF. CDR3 sequence (DNA): TGCGCCAGCAGCCAAGATCCCCGGGGGTCTAGCACAGATACGCAGTATTTT.

This clone was counted a single time. The V and J genes are TRBV11-2 and TRBJ2-7; no clear D gene. The CDR3 is 13 residues long. CDR1 and CDR2 from the germline V gene are SGHAT and FQNNGV. The V and J ends lost 0 bases and 4 bases respectively, with 7 bases between them. As DNA, the CDR3 is TGTGCCAGCAGCTTAGACCTAGTGTACGAGCAGTACTTC. This codes for CASSLDLVYEQYF.

This clone was seen a few times. This chain uses TRBV10-3 with TRBJ1-4; D ambiguous. Trimming removed 2 bases from V and 7 bases from J, with 5 bases in between. The germline V gene has CDR1 ENHRY and CDR2 SYGVKD. The CDR3 spans 12 residues. Here the CDR3 reads CAISEGSEKLFF. The DNA of the CDR3 is TGTGCCATCAGTGAGGGCAGTGAAAAACTGTTTTTT.

This chain connects TRBV27 to TRBJ1-2; unclear D gene. Trimming left V 6 bases short and J 4 bases short, with 12 bases between. CDR3 length: 13 amino acids. In germline, CDR1 is MNHEY, CDR2 SMNVEV (reference sequence). The CDR3 protein is CASRDGSVYGYTF. CDR3 in DNA: TGTGCCAGCAGGGACGGTAGTGTCTATGGCTACACCTTC.

This sequence joins TRBV7-3 and TRBJ1-1; 7 positions match TRBD1. V lost 4 bases to trimming and J lost 5 bases; unmatched junction nucleotides: 13. The CDR3 extends over 16 amino acids. Germline CDR1 reads SGHTA; CDR2 reads FQGTGA. The DNA for the CDR3 is TGTGCCAGCAGCTCCCAAGGGGCGACAGGGAAAACTGAAGCTTTCTTT. Its translation is CASSSQGATGKTEAFF.

The rearrangement links TRBV15 to TRBJ1-6, with D unresolved. Trimming cost V 6 bases and J 9 bases, with 15 bases left between them. CDR3 length: 14 residues. The germline V gene encodes CDR1 LNHNV and CDR2 YYDKDF (reference sequence). The CDR3 loop is CATRGFAGFSPLHF. CDR3 sequence (DNA): TGTGCCACCAGAGGGTTTGCGGGATTTTCACCCCTCCACTTT.

This chain joins TRBV30 and TRBJ2-1; D may be TRBD2 (5 bases). The CDR3 covers 13 residues. The V gene lost 0 bases and the J gene lost 8 bases, with 11 bases spanning the gap. CDR1 GTSNPN and CDR2 SVGIG come from the germline V gene (reference sequence). The CDR3 nucleotides are TGTGCCTGGAGTGTACGTCGGGGTGATGAGCAGTTCTTC. This encodes CAWSVRRGDEQFF. The full variable domain, its missing parts supplied by reference TRBV30 and TRBJ2-1, is SQTIHQWPATLVQPVGSPLSLECTVEGTSNPNLYWYRQAAGRGLQLLFYSVGIGQISSEVPQNLSASRPQDRQFILSSKKLLLSDSGFYLCAWSVRRGDEQFFGPGTRLTVL.

The chain is built from TRBV19 and TRBJ2-2; 11 bases agree with TRBD1. V shed 5 bases and J 1 base; nucleotides not matched to a gene: 6. The CDR3 length is 17 residues. Germline V lookup: CDR1 LNHDA, CDR2 SQIVND (reference sequence). CDR3 amino acids: CASSRTGGRWNTGELFF. The CDR3 DNA reads as TGTGCCAGTAGTCGGACAGGGGGCCGGTGGAACACCGGGGAGCTGTTTTTT. Combining the CDR3 with reference TRBV19 and TRBJ2-2 gives the whole variable domain DGGITQSPKYLFRKEGQNVTLSCEQNLNHDAMYWYRQDPGQGLRLIYYSQIVNDFQKGDIAEGYSVSREKKESFPLTVTSAQKNPTAFYLCASSRTGGRWNTGELFFGEGSRLTVL.

The V gene is TRBV9, the J gene TRBJ1-4, with D perhaps TRBD1 (6 bases). With 0 bases removed from V and 7 bases from J, the gap between germline ends came to 10 bases. Germline V lookup: CDR1 SGDLS, CDR2 YYNGEE. The CDR3 loop spans 14 amino acids. The CDR3 spells CASSVAGVGEKLFF. CDR3 coding DNA: TGTGCCAGCAGCGTAGCAGGGGTGGGTGAAAAACTGTTTTTT.

The rearrangement uses TRBV29-1 and TRBJ2-5; TRBD1 is a possible D gene (6 bases). V dropped 4 bases and J dropped 4 bases, with 10 bases sitting between them. The CDR3 has 12 amino acids. The germline gives CDR1 SQVTM, CDR2 ANQGSEA. The CDR3: CSVVGTTETQYF. The CDR3 DNA reads TGCAGCGTTGTTGGGACAACAGAGACCCAGTACTTC.

The V call is TRBV10-1, the J call TRBJ2-3; D is unresolved. In germline, CDR1 is WNHNN, CDR2 SYGVQD (reference sequence). V was shortened by 6 bases and J by 4 bases, with 5 bases between the two germline ends. The CDR3 is 11 amino acids. CDR3 in DNA: TGCGCCAGCAGAATCCCAGATACGCAGTATTTT. Translated: CASRIPDTQYF.

CDR3 loop: CASSLGRGEGQPQHF. The CDR3 bases are TGTGCCAGCAGCTTAGGAAGGGGGGAAGGTCAGCCCCAGCATTTT. The chain is built from TRBV7-2 and TRBJ1-5; TRBD1 might be the D (6 bases). Trimming took off 1 base at V and 6 bases at J, with 13 bases between the two ends. The CDR3 is 15 amino acids. Looked up from germline, CDR1 is SGHTA and CDR2 is FQGNSA.

The chain recombines TRBV4-1 with TRBJ2-1, with 10 nucleotides matching TRBD2. The J segment lost 3 bases and the V segment lost 5 bases, leaving 4 bases of the junction unmatched. The germline V gene encodes CDR1 MGHRA and CDR2 YSYEKL. This CDR3 region has 15 residues. CDR3 residues: CASSWLAGDYNEQFF. CDR3 in DNA: TGCGCCAGCAGCTGGCTAGCGGGGGACTACAATGAGCAGTTCTTC.

This chain joins TRBV5-8 and TRBJ1-5, with D unresolved. Trimming took 6 bases from V and 0 from J, leaving 13 bases between them. This CDR3 has 15 amino acids. Germline V gene lookup returns CDR1 SGHTS and CDR2 YDEGEE. The CDR3: CASTLHPYSNQPQHF. CDR3 DNA sequence: TGTGCCAGCACCTTACACCCGTATAGCAATCAGCCCCAGCATTTT.

CDR3 protein: CAWSSGGGSETQYF. As DNA, the CDR3 is TGTGCCTGGAGTTCGGGCGGGGGGTCTGAGACCCAGTACTTC. The chain couples TRBV30 to TRBJ2-5, with 8 bases lining up with TRBD2. CDR3 length: 14 residues. Germline CDR1 reads GTSNPN; CDR2 reads SVGIG (reference sequence). V trimming: 2 bases; J trimming: 5 bases; junction bases outside the gene matches: 7. Supplemented by reference TRBV30 and TRBJ2-5, the full variable domain reads SQTIHQWPATLVQPVGSPLSLECTVEGTSNPNLYWYRQAAGRGLQLLFYSVGIGQISSEVPQNLSASRPQDRQFILSSKKLLLSDSGFYLCAWSSGGGSETQYFGPGTRLLVL.

The chain recombines TRBV7-2 with TRBJ2-7, with D tentatively TRBD1 (5 bases). V was shortened by 5 bases and J by 5 bases, with 10 bases between the two germline ends. Per the germline V gene, CDR1 is SGHTA and CDR2 is FQGNSA. The CDR3 covers 12 residues. CDR3 DNA: TGTGCCAGCAGCGGGGCTGTCCACGAGCAGTACTTC. Translating it yields CASSGAVHEQYF.

This clone was seen just once. The chain employs TRBV28 and TRBJ1-1, with D possibly matching TRBD1 (6 bases). V lost 7 bases to trimming and J lost 0 bases, with 15 bases between them. The CDR3 contains 15 residues. Germline values: CDR1 MDHEN, CDR2 SYDVKM. Here the CDR3 DNA reads TGTGCCAGCAACCGGGGGGGCCTAATGAACACTGAAGCTTTCTTT. This translates into CASNRGGLMNTEAFF.

The chain couples TRBV5-1 to TRBJ1-1; TRBD1 aligns across 10 bases. The CDR3 runs to 16 residues. Germline trimming cut 0 bases from V and 3 bases from J; bases unmatched to any gene: 5. Germline V gene lookup returns CDR1 SGHRS and CDR2 YFSETQ. The CDR3 DNA is TGCGCCAGCAGCTTGGTGGACAGGGGGGGACACACTGAAGCTTTCTTT. Translation gives CASSLVDRGGHTEAFF.

This rearrangement joins TRBV5-4 to TRBJ2-7; no reliable D call. This CDR3 is built from 13 residues. Deletions cut 4 bases from V and 6 bases from J, with 14 bases between. Germline assignment: CDR1 SGHNT and CDR2 YYREEE (reference sequence). The CDR3, as DNA: TGTGCCAGCAGCGATCCTTCCCGGACCGAGCAGTACTTC. Residues: CASSDPSRTEQYF.

This chain joins TRBV6-6 and TRBJ2-3, with TRBD2 identical over 7 bases. V gave up 4 bases and J gave up 3 bases; unmatched junction bases: 10. CDR1 and CDR2 (germline): MNHNY, SVGAGI (reference sequence). The CDR3 totals 16 residues. This chain's CDR3 is CASSSPNGGKTDTQYF. CDR3 in DNA: TGTGCCAGCAGTTCCCCTAACGGGGGGAAAACAGATACGCAGTATTTT.

This chain joins TRBV5-4 and TRBJ1-4, with a possible D match to TRBD1 (5 bases). CDR3 size: 14 residues. Germline values: CDR1 SGHNT, CDR2 YYREEE (reference sequence). V lost 5 bases and J lost 7, with 15 bases in between. CDR3 sequence (DNA): TGTGCCAGCAGGGTAAGGGGTAGGAGTGAAAAACTGTTTTTT. This translates into CASRVRGRSEKLFF.

This clone was seen a single time. The junction does not match germline at one end; this may be a read error. The same CDR3 is also encoded by other DNA sequences in this sample. V is TRBV10-3 and J is TRBJ1-1, with D possibly matching TRBD1 (6 bases). The CDR3 has 13 amino acids. The germline CDR1 and CDR2 sequences are ENHRY and SYGVKD. The CDR3 sequence is CAISADRNTEAFF. The CDR3 DNA sequence: TGTGCCATCAGTGCTGACAGGAACACTGAGGCTTTCTTT.

This chain joins TRBV6-1 and TRBJ1-2; D gene ambiguous. Germline V lookup: CDR1 MNHNS, CDR2 SASEGT. The CDR3 is made up of 12 amino acids. Trimming stripped 2 bases from V and 7 bases from J, with 8 bases between. CDR3 sequence (DNA): TGTGCCAGCAGTGAAACGGGAACTGGCTACACCTTC. Translation gives CASSETGTGYTF.

The genes are TRBV6-1 and TRBJ2-5, with 7 nucleotides matching TRBD1. Germline V gene sequence: CDR1 MNHNS, CDR2 SASEGT. The CDR3 loop spans 15 amino acids. V lost 5 bases and J lost 2; bases outside the gene matches: 8. For the CDR3, the DNA is TGTGCCAGCAGTCCCAGGGACAGCAGACAAGAGACCCAGTACTTC. It codes for CASSPRDSRQETQYF.